Listed below are T cell receptor beta chains from one sample, sequenced in a study of PD-1 blockade in classical Hodgkin lymphoma. Produced via immunoSEQ multiplex PCR; TCRdb's table is partial and in-frame only. Of under 20,000 clones in the sample, around 75% are singletons; the top ten hold approximately 2.7%. This sample comprised CD4+ T cells from blood, obtained before the fourth cycle of nivolumab. The receptors come from a human donor with classical Hodgkin lymphoma. Each CDR3 is given with its conserved first and last residue. A D gene is named only where the DNA matches it firmly. Size is stated for part of the rows, as once, few or many counts, or as a class when the clone is expanded.

v_gene: TRBV4-2; abundance: -; j_gene: TRBJ2-1; d_gene: TRBD1; CDR3aa: CASSHYLDRGSEQFF; CDR3nt: TGTGCCAGCAGCCATTACCTCGACAGGGGGTCTGAGCAGTTCTTC
v_gene: TRBV9; abundance: few; j_gene: TRBJ2-5; d_gene: -; CDR3aa: CASSVGLGRRVEETQYF; CDR3nt: TGTGCCAGCAGCGTAGGCCTTGGACGAAGGGTAGAAGAGACCCAGTACTTC
v_gene: TRBV18; abundance: -; j_gene: TRBJ1-1; d_gene: -; CDR3aa: CASSGQPWNTEAFF; CDR3nt: TGTGCCAGCTCAGGGCAACCTTGGAACACTGAAGCTTTCTTT
v_gene: TRBV5-1; abundance: -; j_gene: TRBJ2-1; d_gene: -; CDR3aa: CASSLDLSYNEQFF; CDR3nt: TGCGCCAGCAGCTTGGATCTCTCCTACAATGAGCAGTTCTTC
v_gene: TRBV5-1; abundance: -; j_gene: TRBJ2-2; d_gene: -; CDR3aa: CASRRVMNTGELFF; CDR3nt: TGCGCCAGCCGTCGGGTGATGAACACCGGGGAGCTGTTTTTT
v_gene: TRBV5-1; abundance: -; j_gene: TRBJ1-4; d_gene: -; CDR3aa: CASSLGGTTNEKLFF; CDR3nt: TGCGCCAGCAGCTTGGGTGGGACAACTAATGAAAAACTGTTTTTT
v_gene: TRBV10-3; abundance: -; j_gene: TRBJ2-2; d_gene: TRBD2; CDR3aa: CAITGTSGGELFF; CDR3nt: TGTGCCATCACCGGGACTAGCGGCGGGGAGCTGTTTTTT
v_gene: TRBV4-1; abundance: -; j_gene: TRBJ1-5; d_gene: -; CDR3aa: CASSQVDMGFSNQPQHF; CDR3nt: TGCGCCAGCAGCCAAGTCGATATGGGTTTTAGCAATCAGCCCCAGCATTTT
v_gene: TRBV27; abundance: -; j_gene: TRBJ2-7; d_gene: -; CDR3aa: CASSSSSSYEQYF; CDR3nt: TGTGCCAGCAGTTCCTCGAGCTCCTACGAGCAGTACTTC
v_gene: TRBV2; abundance: -; j_gene: TRBJ2-3; d_gene: -; CDR3aa: CASSDSLIGAGTDTQYF; CDR3nt: TGTGCCAGCAGCGATTCATTAATTGGCGCGGGAACAGATACGCAGTATTTT
v_gene: TRBV5-4; abundance: few; j_gene: TRBJ1-6; d_gene: TRBD1; CDR3aa: CASSWGTGPPNSPLHF; CDR3nt: TGTGCCAGCAGCTGGGGGACAGGCCCACCCAACTCACCCCTCCACTTT
v_gene: TRBV11-2; abundance: once; j_gene: TRBJ2-1; d_gene: TRBD1; CDR3aa: CASSFDRGEYNEQFF; CDR3nt: TGTGCCAGCAGCTTTGACAGGGGGGAATACAATGAGCAGTTCTTC
v_gene: TRBV30; abundance: -; j_gene: TRBJ2-1; d_gene: TRBD1; CDR3aa: CACSGTGFDNEQFF; CDR3nt: TGTGCCTGCTCCGGGACAGGGTTCGACAATGAGCAGTTCTTC
v_gene: TRBV25-1; abundance: -; j_gene: TRBJ1-6; d_gene: TRBD1; CDR3aa: CASSTTGAGNSPLHF; CDR3nt: TGTGCCAGCAGTACTACAGGGGCCGGTAATTCACCCCTCCACTTT
v_gene: TRBV7-2; abundance: -; j_gene: TRBJ1-6; d_gene: -; CDR3aa: CASRSTPGSTNSPLHF; CDR3nt: TGTGCCAGCAGATCAACTCCGGGTTCTACTAATTCACCCCTCCACTTT
v_gene: TRBV10-3; abundance: few; j_gene: TRBJ2-2; d_gene: -; CDR3aa: CAISGTLTGELFF; CDR3nt: TGTGCCATCAGTGGGACACTCACCGGGGAGCTGTTTTTT
v_gene: TRBV2; abundance: -; j_gene: TRBJ1-4; d_gene: -; CDR3aa: CASSEERKLFF; CDR3nt: TGTGCCAGCAGTGAAGAGCGAAAACTGTTTTTT
v_gene: TRBV7-3; abundance: few; j_gene: TRBJ2-3; d_gene: -; CDR3aa: CASSRAGGDTQYF; CDR3nt: TGTGCCAGCAGCCGCGCAGGCGGCGATACGCAGTATTTT
v_gene: TRBV6-6; abundance: -; j_gene: TRBJ1-5; d_gene: TRBD1; CDR3aa: CASSYSGQYSNQPQHF; CDR3nt: TGTGCCAGCAGTTACTCGGGACAGTATAGCAATCAGCCCCAGCATTTT
v_gene: TRBV30; abundance: few; j_gene: TRBJ1-1; d_gene: -; CDR3aa: CAWSVHPWGTEAFF; CDR3nt: TGTGCCTGGAGTGTACATCCATGGGGGACTGAAGCTTTCTTT
v_gene: TRBV14; abundance: -; j_gene: TRBJ1-3; d_gene: -; CDR3aa: CATRRASGNTIYF; CDR3nt: TGTGCCACCCGTCGGGCCTCTGGAAACACCATATATTTT
v_gene: TRBV4-1; abundance: -; j_gene: TRBJ2-7; d_gene: TRBD1; CDR3aa: CASSQGDSRSGEQYF; CDR3nt: TGCGCCAGCAGCCAAGGGGACAGCCGGTCGGGCGAGCAGTACTTC
v_gene: TRBV27; abundance: -; j_gene: TRBJ1-2; d_gene: -; CDR3aa: CASTPLESLGYTF; CDR3nt: TGTGCCAGCACCCCGCTGGAGTCCCTTGGCTACACCTTC
v_gene: TRBV7-9; abundance: once; j_gene: TRBJ2-1; d_gene: -; CDR3aa: CASSLGLAPYNEQFF; CDR3nt: TGTGCCAGCAGCTTAGGGCTAGCGCCTTACAATGAGCAGTTCTTC
v_gene: TRBV18; abundance: -; j_gene: TRBJ2-5; d_gene: TRBD1; CDR3aa: CASSPGTGNQETQYF; CDR3nt: TGTGCCAGCTCACCGGGGACAGGGAACCAAGAGACCCAGTACTTC
v_gene: TRBV18; abundance: -; j_gene: TRBJ2-1; d_gene: TRBD2; CDR3aa: CASSPNQWGLAGVSYNEQFF; CDR3nt: TGTGCCAGCTCCCCAAACCAATGGGGACTAGCGGGGGTCTCCTACAATGAGCAGTTCTTC
v_gene: TRBV5-4; abundance: few; j_gene: TRBJ1-1; d_gene: -; CDR3aa: CASSPGGATEAFF; CDR3nt: TGTGCCAGCAGCCCCGGAGGTGCCACTGAAGCTTTCTTT
v_gene: TRBV5-5; abundance: -; j_gene: TRBJ2-3; d_gene: TRBD2; CDR3aa: CASSLRDYLGDTQYF; CDR3nt: TGTGCCAGCAGCTTGAGGGACTACCTCGGAGATACGCAGTATTTT
v_gene: TRBV7-2; abundance: -; j_gene: TRBJ1-2; d_gene: -; CDR3aa: CASSLRGRYGYTF; CDR3nt: TGTGCCAGCAGCCTAAGGGGTCGCTATGGCTACACCTTC
v_gene: TRBV28; abundance: -; j_gene: TRBJ2-2; d_gene: -; CDR3aa: CASSSRREVTGELFF; CDR3nt: TGTGCCAGCAGTTCTCGGAGGGAAGTAACCGGGGAGCTGTTTTTT